These 9 T cell receptor beta chains share one sample of origin, sequenced in a study of shared clonotypes between healthy human individuals. CD45RO negativity and positive selection for CCR7 defined naive CD8 cells, a population that excluded terminally differentiated effector memory CD45RA+ cells. Libraries were prepared by immunoSEQ multiplex PCR; TCRdb keeps only in-frame clonotypes and omits some of them. The sample records roughly 2,000,000 clones, approximately 94% being singletons. The sequenced material came from naive CD8+ T cells sorted from blood. The source of these receptors is a man between 18 and 29 years old in good health.

This clone showed up just once. DNA for the CDR3: TGTGCCAGCAGTCGCAATCAGCCCCAGCATTTT. As protein: CASSRNQPQHF. The chain employs TRBV6-6 and TRBJ1-5; D not certain. Trimming took 5 bases from V and 2 from J, leaving 1 base between them. CDR3 size: 11 residues. Per the germline V gene, CDR1 is MNHNY and CDR2 is SVGAGI (reference sequence).

The J gene is TRBJ1-1, the V gene TRBV28; possibly TRBD1 for D (5 bases). The CDR3 covers 15 residues. Germline assignment: CDR1 MDHEN and CDR2 SYDVKM. With 4 bases removed from V and 1 base from J, the gap between germline ends came to 13 bases. Written as DNA, the CDR3 is TGTGCCAGCAGTTATACAGGTAGGGGGAACACTGAAGCTTTCTTT. The encoded protein is CASSYTGRGNTEAFF.

The chain combines TRBV27 with TRBJ1-1; TRBD1 matches 8 bases. The germline CDR1 and CDR2 sequences are MNHEY and SMNVEV (reference sequence). V gave up 9 bases and J gave up 1 base; unmatched junction bases: 7. The CDR3 runs 14 residues. In DNA, the CDR3 is TGTGCCAGTAGAGCAGGGGGCGCGAACACTGAAGCTTTCTTT. Encoded protein: CASRAGGANTEAFF.

About this clone: The junction does not match germline at one end; this may be a read error. The chain couples TRBV5-6 to TRBJ2-1; no clear D gene. The CDR3 loop spans 13 amino acids. From germline, CDR1 is SGHDT and CDR2 YYEEEE. DNA of the CDR3: TGTGCCAGCGGCTTGGAACTCTACAATGAGCAGTTCTTC. Encoded protein: CASGLELYNEQFF.

This chain connects TRBV27 to TRBJ2-5; 7 bases align to TRBD1. The V gene end was trimmed by 3 bases and the J gene end by 0 bases; junction bases not matched to a gene: 4. The CDR3 runs to 15 residues. The germline CDR1 and CDR2 sequences are MNHEY and SMNVEV (reference sequence). For the CDR3, the DNA is TGTGCCAGCAGTTTCTCCGACAGGGACCAAGAGACCCAGTACTTC. Translation: CASSFSDRDQETQYF.

V and J are TRBV2 and TRBJ2-2, with D perhaps TRBD1 or TRBD2 (5 bases each). The CDR3 loop spans 15 amino acids. Germline CDR1 SNHLY, CDR2 FYNNEI. V dropped 8 bases and J dropped 2 bases, with 15 bases sitting between them. The CDR3 DNA reads as TGTGCCAGCTGCCCGGGGCAAATAAACACCGGGGAGCTGTTTTTT. Its translation: CASCPGQINTGELFF.

V gene TRBV2 combines with J gene TRBJ2-3, with 8 bases identical to TRBD2. The V gene's germline CDR1 is SNHLY and CDR2 FYNNEI. V lost 6 bases, J lost 4 bases, and 6 bases stayed unmatched. The CDR3 extends over 14 amino acids. This CDR3 reads CASRPTSEADTQYF. The CDR3 bases are TGTGCCAGCAGGCCGACTAGCGAGGCAGATACGCAGTATTTT.

The gene calls are TRBV11-1 and TRBJ2-7; TRBD1 matches 11 bases. The V gene end was trimmed by 3 bases and the J gene end by 4 bases; junction bases not matched to a gene: 2. This CDR3 region has 14 residues. Looked up from germline, CDR1 is SGHAT and CDR2 is FQDESV (reference sequence). CDR3 protein: CASSLDRGLYEQYF. CDR3 in DNA: TGTGCCAGCAGCTTGGACAGGGGGCTTTACGAGCAGTACTTC.

The V call is TRBV13, the J call TRBJ1-2; D is perhaps TRBD1 (6 bases). V was clipped by 3 bases and J by 5 bases, with 19 bases between them. The CDR3 loop spans 16 amino acids. CDR1 is PRHDT, CDR2 FYEKMQ, per germline (reference sequence). The CDR3 is CASSFLAGELVYGYTF. The DNA for the CDR3 is TGTGCCAGCAGCTTTCTCGCAGGGGAATTAGTGTATGGCTACACCTTC.